This is a list of T cell receptor beta chains from one sample in a study of blood T cells in healthy people across ages. In TCRdb, the 5' RACE reads were re-called with MiXCR into one record per CDR3 protein. The table has 1.8 million or so distinct CDR3 sequences, about 39% seen once. Sequencing was performed on blood. The receptors here all came from a human donor in good health. CDR3s include the opening cysteine and the closing phenylalanine or tryptophan.

TRBJ2-5,14,TRBV6-2/TRBV6-3,CASSYVPVQETQYF
TRBJ1-2,14,TRBV25-1,CASRGDRRLGGYTF
TRBJ1-1,17,TRBV15,CATSRGGNNGFRAEAFF
TRBJ2-1,15,TRBV24-1,CATSVGKDSYNEQFF
TRBJ1-2,15,TRBV14,CASSPNRGPGLGYTF
TRBJ1-6,16,TRBV7-9,CASSLGSGNYNSPLHF
.,13,TRBV29-1,CSVTGTGIYEQYF
TRBJ1-2,12,TRBV7-2,CASSLDQGGYTF
TRBJ1-2,13,TRBV29-1,CSVPHREVYGYTF
TRBJ1-1,17,TRBV4-3,CASSQSGQGVMNTEAFF
TRBJ1-1,14,TRBV7-9,CASSPGHWNTEAFF
TRBJ2-3,15,TRBV5-4,CASSFSLLYTDTQYF
TRBJ1-4,16,TRBV5-1,CASSRGQGLTNEKLFF
TRBJ1-1,13,TRBV29-1,CSASLARDTEAFF
TRBJ1-6,17,TRBV20-1,CSARDRVAGSYNSPLHF
TRBJ2-7,17,TRBV27,CASSLSLGDSGGYEQYF
TRBJ1-1,14,TRBV6-2/TRBV6-3,CASTILRGNTEAFF
TRBJ2-2,16,TRBV12-3/TRBV12-4,CASTKRGTSNTGELFF
TRBJ1-1,17,TRBV5-1,CASSPAVGTGANTEAFF
TRBJ1-1,14,TRBV6-6,CASSTWTGNTEAFF
TRBJ1-6,13,TRBV29-1,CSVGTGEGSPLHF
TRBJ2-1,15,TRBV6-4,CASSEGEVPYNKQFF
TRBJ1-2,13,TRBV28,CASSSNRGEGYTF
TRBJ2-5,13,TRBV13,CASRGGDGETQYF
TRBJ2-5,13,TRBV20-1,CSARGPVEETQYF
TRBJ2-5,15,TRBV2,CASLRGGGGQETQYF
TRBJ2-3,15,TRBV7-2,CASSLFGGASDTQYF
TRBJ2-3,12,TRBV20-1,CSPSAGTDTQYF
TRBJ2-7,13,TRBV12-3/TRBV12-4,CASTVAGGAEQYF
TRBJ2-5,14,TRBV29-1,CSVTSGGAAETQYF
TRBJ1-2,18,TRBV28,CATPQVKGGLSPNYGYTF
TRBJ2-6,17,TRBV5-6,CASRGQALDSGANVLTF
TRBJ2-7,13,TRBV25-1,CASSVRGFYEQYF
TRBJ2-2,16,TRBV7-2,CASSLRSGGDTGELFF
TRBJ1-1,14,TRBV29-1,CSVALHLGRTGAFF
TRBJ2-1,14,TRBV9,CASSVQGVYNEQFF
TRBJ2-1,18,TRBV6-2/TRBV6-3,CASSFPTDRGEAYNEQFF
TRBJ2-1,11,TRBV20-1,CSAVTYNEQFF
TRBJ2-3,13,TRBV29-1,CSVEQGGTDTQYF
TRBJ2-7,11,TRBV20-1,CSARLGDEQDF
TRBJ2-1,14,TRBV20-1,CSASGSEQGNEQFF
TRBJ2-5,15,TRBV4-2,CASSPTGMGGETQYF
TRBJ2-1,16,TRBV13,CASSFWTSGANNEQFF
TRBJ2-1,13,TRBV14,CASSQVYYNEQFF
TRBJ1-3,16,TRBV7-2,CASSLQQAPSGNTIYF
TRBJ1-2,17,TRBV20-1,CSARVITSGAGGYGYTF